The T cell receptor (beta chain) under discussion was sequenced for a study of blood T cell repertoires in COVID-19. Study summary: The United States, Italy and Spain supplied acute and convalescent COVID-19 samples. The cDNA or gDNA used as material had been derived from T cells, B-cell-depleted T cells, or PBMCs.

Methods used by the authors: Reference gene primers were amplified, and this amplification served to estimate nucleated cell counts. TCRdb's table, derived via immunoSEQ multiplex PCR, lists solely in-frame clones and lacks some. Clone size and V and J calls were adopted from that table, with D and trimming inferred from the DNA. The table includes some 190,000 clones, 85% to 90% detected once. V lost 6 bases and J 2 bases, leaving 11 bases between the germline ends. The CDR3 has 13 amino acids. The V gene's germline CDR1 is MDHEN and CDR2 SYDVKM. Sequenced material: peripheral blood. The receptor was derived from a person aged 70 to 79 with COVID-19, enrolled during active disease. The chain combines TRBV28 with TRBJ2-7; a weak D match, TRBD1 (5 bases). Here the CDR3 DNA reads TGTGCCAGCAGAGACAGCCAAGCCTACGAGCAGTACTTC. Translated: CASRDSQAYEQYF.